This is a list of T cell receptor beta chains from one sample in a study of blood T cell repertoires in COVID-19. Sequenced by immunoSEQ multiplex PCR; TCRdb stores in-frame clones only, minus some. This table has just over 650,000 clones, just under 90% appearing once. Sequencing used peripheral blood. These receptors came from a woman under 30 with acute or convalescent COVID-19. Each CDR3 is given with its conserved first and last residue. Fields, in order: clone size, V gene, J gene, D gene, CDR3 DNA, CDR3 protein. The D gene is left open where the match is weak. Not every row has a clone size; where given, it reads once, few, many or a size class.

NA	TRBV24-1	TRBJ2-7	NA	TGTGCCACCAGTGACAGGGGATTTTACGAGCAGTACTTC	CATSDRGFYEQYF
NA	TRBV21-1	TRBJ1-4	NA	TGTGCCAGCAGCACCAATTATACAGGGCTTGGAAAACTGTTTTTT	CASSTNYTGLGKLFF
NA	TRBV18	TRBJ2-1	TRBD1	TGTGCCAGCTCACCCGACAGGGCCCCCATTCGTGAGCAGTTCTTC	CASSPDRAPIREQFF
NA	TRBV9	TRBJ2-1	TRBD1	TGTGCCAGCAGCCCACAGGGGATCCATGAGCAGTTCTTC	CASSPQGIHEQFF
NA	TRBV19	TRBJ1-1	NA	TGTGCCAGTAGTACAGACCCCAGGGTGAACACTGAAGCTTTCTTT	CASSTDPRVNTEAFF
NA	TRBV10-2	TRBJ2-3	TRBD2	TGCGCCAGGAGCTCAGGACTAGAGGGAGATACGCAGTATTTT	CARSSGLEGDTQYF
NA	TRBV5-1	TRBJ1-1	NA	TGCGCCAGCAGCTTGGTTCAGGGGAACACTGAAGCTTTCTTT	CASSLVQGNTEAFF
NA	TRBV9	TRBJ1-1	TRBD1	TGTGCCAGCAGCGCCCGGACAGGCGCAGCTTTCTTT	CASSARTGAAFF
NA	TRBV11-2	TRBJ1-2	NA	TGTGCCAGCAGCTTAGAGGGCCTAAACTATGGCTACACCTTC	CASSLEGLNYGYTF
NA	TRBV27	TRBJ1-1	TRBD1	TGTGCCAGCAGCGACAGGGACGGTCGGACTGAAGCTTTCTTT	CASSDRDGRTEAFF
once	TRBV7-9	TRBJ1-1	NA	TGTGCCAGCAGATCAAGTAACAGGGCGAACACTGAAGCTTTCTTT	CASRSSNRANTEAFF
few	TRBV19	TRBJ1-2	TRBD1	TGTGCCAGCCTAGGAGGAGGGGGCGGTTTTTACTATGGCTACACCTTC	CASLGGGGGFYYGYTF
NA	TRBV9	TRBJ2-5	NA	TGTGCCAGCAGCGTCGGACTAATGGAAGAGACCCAGTACTTC	CASSVGLMEETQYF
NA	TRBV4-3	TRBJ2-2	NA	TGCGCCAGCAGCCAAGATGGCAGGGCCGGGGAGCTGTTTTTT	CASSQDGRAGELFF
NA	TRBV6-6	TRBJ1-3	NA	TGTGCCAGCAGGCAGACAGGTCTTCACTCTGGAAACACCATATATTTT	CASRQTGLHSGNTIYF
NA	TRBV5-6	TRBJ2-7	NA	TGTGCCAGCAGCTTGGAGGGCGGAGGCCCCTACGAGCAGTACTTC	CASSLEGGGPYEQYF
NA	TRBV30	TRBJ1-2	NA	TGTGCCTGGAGTGTAGGGGCCCCCCGGGTTGGCTACACCTTC	CAWSVGAPRVGYTF
NA	TRBV13	TRBJ2-1	NA	TGTGCCAGCAGCGCCTTTGGGAGCTCCTACAATGAGCAGTTCTTC	CASSAFGSSYNEQFF
NA	TRBV19	TRBJ1-2	TRBD1	TGTGCCAGTAGTATTTTCGGGACAGGGGGCGTTGGCTACACCTTC	CASSIFGTGGVGYTF
NA	TRBV3-1/TRBV3-2	TRBJ2-1	TRBD2	TGTGCCAGCAGGTCTAGCGGGGGGGTCGCCTACAATGAGCAGTTCTTC	CASRSSGGVAYNEQFF
NA	TRBV6-5	TRBJ1-3	NA	TGTGCCAGCACAGGGATTACAGGGTCTGGAAACACCATATATTTT	CASTGITGSGNTIYF
NA	TRBV5-1	TRBJ2-1	NA	TGCGCCAGCCGTTCGGGGGTCAGCTCCTACAATGAGCAGTTCTTC	CASRSGVSSYNEQFF
NA	TRBV11-2	TRBJ2-7	TRBD1	TGTGCCAGCAGCCGCGACAGGGCAGCCTACGAGCAGTACTTC	CASSRDRAAYEQYF
NA	TRBV3-1/TRBV3-2	TRBJ2-3	NA	TGTGCCAGCAGCCCTCCGGACTATCTGGGGGTGGATACGCAGTATTTT	CASSPPDYLGVDTQYF
NA	TRBV7-2	TRBJ1-6	NA	TGTGCCAGCAGCTTAGTGAGAGATTCACCCCTCCACTTT	CASSLVRDSPLHF
NA	TRBV30	TRBJ1-4	NA	TGTGCCTGGAGTGACGAGCCAACTAATGAAAAACTGTTTTTT	CAWSDEPTNEKLFF
NA	TRBV2	TRBJ2-5	TRBD2	TGTGCCAGCAAACGGTTACTAGCGGCAGCAGAGACCCAGTACTTC	CASKRLLAAAETQYF
NA	TRBV5-1	TRBJ1-1	NA	TGCGCCAGCAGCGCAGGGGTCTCCCCCGTTGAAGCTTTCTTT	CASSAGVSPVEAFF
NA	TRBV25-1	TRBJ1-1	NA	TGTGCCAGCAGTGGCCGGGGGGGGAACACTGAAGCTTTCTTT	CASSGRGGNTEAFF
NA	TRBV4-3	TRBJ1-1	TRBD1	TGCGCCAGCAGCCCATACAGGGGGAGTACTGAAGCTTTCTTT	CASSPYRGSTEAFF
NA	TRBV5-5	TRBJ2-7	NA	TGTGCCAGCAGCTTACAGGGTTTCGGCTACGAGCAGTACTTC	CASSLQGFGYEQYF
NA	TRBV29-1	TRBJ2-3	TRBD1	TGCAGCGTAGGCTGGGACAGGGTGGCCGCCAGTGGCTTGGTGGATACGCAGTATTTT	CSVGWDRVAASGLVDTQYF
NA	TRBV7-2	TRBJ2-3	NA	TGTGCCAGCAGCTTAGCGGGAAGGACTGGCACAGATACGCAGTATTTT	CASSLAGRTGTDTQYF
NA	TRBV5-6	TRBJ2-7	NA	TGTGCCAGCAGCTTGACAGGGCCGTCCTACGAGCAGTACTTC	CASSLTGPSYEQYF
NA	TRBV12-1	TRBJ1-1	NA	TGTGCCAGCAGCTGGGGGACAGCTAGAATGAACACTGAAGCTTTCTTT	CASSWGTARMNTEAFF
NA	TRBV30	TRBJ1-2	NA	TGTGCCTGGAGTGTACCTGGAGAAGGCTACACCTTC	CAWSVPGEGYTF
NA	TRBV6-5	TRBJ2-7	NA	TGTGCCAGCACTAAGGCGCAGGGAACCTACGAGCAGTACTTC	CASTKAQGTYEQYF
NA	TRBV6-2/TRBV6-3	TRBJ1-2	NA	TGTGCCAGCAGTTACCCCCGGAGGGCACTTCTCCATGGCTACACCTTC	CASSYPRRALLHGYTF
NA	TRBV3-1/TRBV3-2	TRBJ1-2	NA	TGTGCCAGCAGCCAAGTAGGGGCCCACTATGGCTACACCTTC	CASSQVGAHYGYTF
NA	TRBV11-3	TRBJ2-1	NA	TGTGCCAGCAGCTTAGACCTCCCTGGCAGTAGCCATGAGCAGTTCTTC	CASSLDLPGSSHEQFF
NA	TRBV13	TRBJ2-1	TRBD1	TGTGCCAGCAGCCTCCGGACAGGGGGCTCCTACAATGAGCAGTTCTTC	CASSLRTGGSYNEQFF
few	TRBV6-5	TRBJ1-2	NA	TGTGCCAGCAGCTCAGGGTACGATGGCTACACCTTC	CASSSGYDGYTF
NA	TRBV18	TRBJ1-1	NA	TGTGCCAGCTCATCGACAGAGAACACTGAAGCTTTCTTT	CASSSTENTEAFF
few	TRBV30	TRBJ1-2	TRBD1	TGTGCCTGGAGTCTACAGGGGTGGGATGGCTACACCTTC	CAWSLQGWDGYTF
NA	TRBV6-1	TRBJ1-2	TRBD1	TGTGCCAGCAGTGTCCCGGACAGGCTGTCTGGCTACACCTTC	CASSVPDRLSGYTF
NA	TRBV19	TRBJ1-1	TRBD1	TGTGCCAGTAGAAGATCGGGACAGGGGTCTTTCTTT	CASRRSGQGSFF
NA	TRBV19	TRBJ1-5	TRBD1	TGTGCCAGTAGTGTCTTCGACAGGGGAAATCAGCCCCAGCATTTT	CASSVFDRGNQPQHF
NA	TRBV18	TRBJ1-5	NA	TGTGCCAGCTCACCGAACAGCCTCGTTCAGCCCCAGCATTTT	CASSPNSLVQPQHF